This T cell receptor (beta chain) was identified in a study of cytomegalovirus exposure and HLA in healthy donors. As to this clone: The antigen remains undetermined.

Study observations and caveats: 150 to 200 TCR beta chains were listed as cytomegalovirus-associated.

V lost 8 bases and J lost 3, with 16 bases in between. CDR1 is MDHEN and CDR2 is SYDVKM in the germline V gene. This CDR3 is 15 amino acids long. Using immunoSEQ multiplex PCR, the repertoire was profiled, and TCRdb retains in-frame clones only, with some absent. Here the sample spans approximately 120,000 clones, around nine tenths being singletons. The TCR originated in a woman between 18 and 30 years old in good health and CMV-seronegative. The chain links TRBV28 to TRBJ1-4; no clear D gene. Source material: PBMCs. CDR3 loop: CASCRRFRSNEKLFF. The CDR3 coding sequence is TGTGCCAGCTGTAGGAGGTTCCGGTCTAATGAAAAACTGTTTTTT.